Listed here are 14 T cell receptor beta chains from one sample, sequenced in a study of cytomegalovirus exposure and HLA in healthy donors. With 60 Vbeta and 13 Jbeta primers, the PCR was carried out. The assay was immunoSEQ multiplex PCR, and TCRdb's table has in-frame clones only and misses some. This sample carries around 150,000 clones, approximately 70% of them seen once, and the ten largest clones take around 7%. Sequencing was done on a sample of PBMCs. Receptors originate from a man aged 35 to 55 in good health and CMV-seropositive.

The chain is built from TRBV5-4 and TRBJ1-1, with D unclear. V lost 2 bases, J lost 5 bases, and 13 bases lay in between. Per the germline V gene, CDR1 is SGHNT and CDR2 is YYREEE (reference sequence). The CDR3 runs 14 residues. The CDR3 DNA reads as TGTGCCAGCAGCTTCCTGGGCAGCCAGACTGAAGCTTTCTTT. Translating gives CASSFLGSQTEAFF.

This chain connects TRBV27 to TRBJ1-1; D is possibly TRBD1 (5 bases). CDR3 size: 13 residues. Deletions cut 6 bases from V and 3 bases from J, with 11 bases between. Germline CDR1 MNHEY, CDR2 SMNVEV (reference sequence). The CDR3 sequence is CASRWGGDTEAFF. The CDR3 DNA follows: TGTGCCAGCAGGTGGGGGGGGGACACTGAAGCTTTCTTT.

In nucleotides, the CDR3 is TGTGCCAGTAGGGGGAGGGCGCCACGCACTGAAGCTTTCTTT. This translates into CASRGRAPRTEAFF. The chain recombines TRBV19 with TRBJ1-1; D unresolved. The germline V gene encodes CDR1 LNHDA and CDR2 SQIVND (reference sequence). The CDR3 spans 14 residues. The V end lost 6 bases, the J end lost 4 bases, and 15 bases lay between the germline ends.

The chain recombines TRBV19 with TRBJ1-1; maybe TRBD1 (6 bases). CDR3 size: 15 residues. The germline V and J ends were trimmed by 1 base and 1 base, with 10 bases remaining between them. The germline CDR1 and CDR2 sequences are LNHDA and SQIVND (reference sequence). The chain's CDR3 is CASSIVGARNTEAFF. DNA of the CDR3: TGTGCCAGTAGTATAGTGGGGGCTCGGAACACTGAAGCTTTCTTT.

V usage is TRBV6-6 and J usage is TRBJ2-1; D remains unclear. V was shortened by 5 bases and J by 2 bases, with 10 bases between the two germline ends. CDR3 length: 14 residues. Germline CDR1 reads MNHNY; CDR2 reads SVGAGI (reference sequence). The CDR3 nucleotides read TGTGCCAGCAGTCCTAGGCCTACCTACAATGAGCAGTTCTTC. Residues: CASSPRPTYNEQFF.

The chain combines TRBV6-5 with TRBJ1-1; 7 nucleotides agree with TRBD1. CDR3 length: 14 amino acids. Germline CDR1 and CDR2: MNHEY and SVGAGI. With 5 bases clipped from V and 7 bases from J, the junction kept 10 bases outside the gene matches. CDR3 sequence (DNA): TGTGCCAGCAGTAGGCGACAGGGTGAAGATGAAGCTTTCTTT. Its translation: CASSRRQGEDEAFF.

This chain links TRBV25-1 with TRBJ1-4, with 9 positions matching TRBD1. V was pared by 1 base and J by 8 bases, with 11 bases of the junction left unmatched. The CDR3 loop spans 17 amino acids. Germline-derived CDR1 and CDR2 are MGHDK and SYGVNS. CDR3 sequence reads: CASSEFGTGIRGEKLFF. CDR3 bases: TGTGCCAGCAGTGAATTCGGGACAGGGATCCGCGGGGAAAAACTGTTTTTT.

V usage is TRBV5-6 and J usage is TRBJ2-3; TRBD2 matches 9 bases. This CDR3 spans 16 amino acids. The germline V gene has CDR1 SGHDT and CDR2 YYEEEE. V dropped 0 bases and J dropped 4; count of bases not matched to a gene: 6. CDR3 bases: TGTGCCAGCAGCTTGGGCGGGGGGGCCGCCGCAGATACGCAGTATTTT. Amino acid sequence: CASSLGGGAAADTQYF. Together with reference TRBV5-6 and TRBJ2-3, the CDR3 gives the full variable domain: DAGVTQSPTHLIKTRGQQVTLRCSPKSGHDTVSWYQQALGQGPQFIFQYYEEEERQRGNFPDRFSGHQFPNYSSELNVNALLLGDSALYLCASSLGGGAAADTQYFGPGTRLTVL.

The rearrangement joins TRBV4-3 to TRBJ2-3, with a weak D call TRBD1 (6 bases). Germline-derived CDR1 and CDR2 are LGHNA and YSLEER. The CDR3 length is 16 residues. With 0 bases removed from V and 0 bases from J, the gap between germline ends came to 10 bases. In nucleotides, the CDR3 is TGCGCCAGCAGCCAAGATTTAGGGACAAGCACAGATACGCAGTATTTT. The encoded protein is CASSQDLGTSTDTQYF.

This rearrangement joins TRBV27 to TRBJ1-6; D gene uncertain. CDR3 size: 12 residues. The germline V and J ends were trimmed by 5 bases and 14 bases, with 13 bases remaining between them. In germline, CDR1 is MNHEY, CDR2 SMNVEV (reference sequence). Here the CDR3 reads CASSPLREALHF. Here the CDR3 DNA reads TGTGCCAGCAGTCCCCTCCGGGAGGCCCTCCACTTT.

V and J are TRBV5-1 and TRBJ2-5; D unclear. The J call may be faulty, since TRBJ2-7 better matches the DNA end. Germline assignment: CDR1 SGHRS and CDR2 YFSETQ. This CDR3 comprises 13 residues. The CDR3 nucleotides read TGCGCCAGCAGCTTGGGGCGGTCCTACGAGCAGTACTTC. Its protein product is CASSLGRSYEQYF.

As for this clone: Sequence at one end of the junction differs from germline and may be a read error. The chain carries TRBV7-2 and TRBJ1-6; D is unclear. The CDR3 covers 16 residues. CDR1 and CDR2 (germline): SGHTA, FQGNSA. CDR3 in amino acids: CASSQELGSHNSPLHF. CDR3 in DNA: TGCGCCAGCAGCCAAGAGTTGGGCAGCCATAATTCACCCCTCCACTTT. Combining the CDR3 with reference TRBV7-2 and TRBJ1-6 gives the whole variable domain GAGVSQSPSNKVTEKGKDVELRCDPISGHTALYWYRQSLGQGLEFLIYFQGNSAPDKSGLPSDRFSAERTGGSVSTLTIQRTQQEDSAVYLCASSQELGSHNSPLHFGNGTRLTVT.

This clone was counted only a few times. The DNA of the CDR3 is TGCGCCAGCAGCCAAGAAACGGGGAAAAACACTGAAGCTTTCTTT. Its translation: CASSQETGKNTEAFF. The V call is TRBV4-3, the J call TRBJ1-1; the D is unclear. Germline V CDR1 and CDR2: LGHNA, YSLEER. The CDR3 is 15 amino acids. The V gene lost 0 bases and the J gene lost 2 bases, with 10 bases spanning the gap.

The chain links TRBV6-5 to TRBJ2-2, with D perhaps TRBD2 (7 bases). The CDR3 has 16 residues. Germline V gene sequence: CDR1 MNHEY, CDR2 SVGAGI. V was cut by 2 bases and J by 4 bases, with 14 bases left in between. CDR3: CASSYGGGFRTGELFF. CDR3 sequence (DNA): TGTGCCAGCAGTTACGGGGGGGGCTTTCGCACCGGGGAGCTGTTTTTT.